Shown below are 20 T cell receptor beta chains from a single sample sequenced in a study of immune reconstitution after stem cell transplant in scleroderma. TCRdb redid the calling of the RT-PCR reads with MiXCR, one entry per CDR3 protein. The data hold around 1,500 distinct CDR3 sequences, with 8.5% to 10% observed a single time. This material was acquired before or after autologous hematopoietic stem cell transplantation (not recorded which). The receptor set was obtained from a female donor with systemic sclerosis.

This clonotype is medium-sized (0.01 to 0.1%) in the sample. V is TRBV6-1 and J is TRBJ2-7, with D unclear. V lost 4 bases to trimming and J lost 4 bases, with 2 bases between them. CDR1 and CDR2 from the germline V gene are MNHNS and SASEGT. The CDR3 loop spans 10 amino acids. CDR3 DNA: TGTGCCAGCAGTGGATACGAGCAGTACTTC. Translating it yields CASSGYEQYF.

This clonotype was recorded many times. The rearrangement uses TRBV20-1 and TRBJ2-7; 7 bases are a match to TRBD2. This CDR3 comprises 15 residues. Trimming cost V 5 bases and J 0 bases; bases outside gene matches: 10. From germline, CDR1 is DFQATT and CDR2 SNEGSKA (reference sequence). CDR3 in DNA: TGCAGTGCTGGAGTGGATCGGGAGGACTCCTACGAGCAGTACTTC. Amino acids: CSAGVDREDSYEQYF.

This clonotype was picked up a small number of times. This chain links TRBV5-1 with TRBJ1-5; D is ambiguous. The germline V gene encodes CDR1 SGHRS and CDR2 YFSETQ. V was cut by 5 bases and J by 3 bases, with 9 bases left in between. CDR3 size: 13 residues. Here the CDR3 reads CASRPEPNQPQHF. Written as DNA, the CDR3 is TGCGCCAGCAGGCCGGAACCCAATCAGCCCCAGCATTTT.

As regards this clonotype: A junction boundary mismatches the germline segment, possibly from a read error. V and J are TRBV7-9 and TRBJ2-5, with D unclear. This CDR3 contains 13 residues. Germline CDR1 and CDR2: SEHNR and FQNEAQ (reference sequence). The CDR3 nucleotides are TGTGCCAGCAGCTTAATGGGCCAAGAGACCCAGCACTTC. As protein: CASSLMGQETQHF.

By share, this clonotype counts as medium-sized. The chain couples TRBV28 to TRBJ2-1; D gene ambiguous. Germline V lookup: CDR1 MDHEN, CDR2 SYDVKM. This CDR3 contains 14 residues. Trimming removed 3 bases from V and 8 bases from J, with 14 bases in between. For the CDR3, the DNA is TGTGCCAGCAGTTTCTCCGGAGATTGGGATGAGCAGTTCTTC. Translated, it gives CASSFSGDWDEQFF.

This clonotype showed up just a few times. This chain joins TRBV7-9 and TRBJ1-5; 9 nucleotides line up with TRBD1. Trimming removed 8 bases from V and 1 base from J; junction bases left unmatched: 3. The CDR3 totals 14 residues. CDR1 is SEHNR and CDR2 is FQNEAQ in the germline V gene (reference sequence). The CDR3, as DNA: TGTGCCAGCTCCGGGACAGGGAGCAATCAGCCCCAGCATTTT. Amino acids: CASSGTGSNQPQHF.

This clonotype is medium-sized in the sample. J is TRBJ1-3 and V is TRBV6-1, with D perhaps TRBD1 (5 bases). V gave up 6 bases and J gave up 0 bases, with 21 bases separating them. CDR1 MNHNS and CDR2 SASEGT come from the germline V gene. The CDR3 length is 18 residues. CDR3 residues: CASRHRLETPYSGNTIYF. CDR3 in DNA: TGTGCCAGCAGACACAGGCTGGAGACCCCGTACTCTGGAAACACCATATATTTT.

Sample share makes this clonotype medium-sized (0.01 to 0.1%). The rearrangement links TRBV6-2 or TRBV6-3 to TRBJ2-1; D ambiguous. CDR3 length equals 14 residues. Germline assignment: CDR1 MNHEY and CDR2 SVGEGT. V lost 4 bases and J 0 bases, leaving 7 bases between the germline ends. The CDR3 loop reads CASSSEGSYNEQFF. CDR3 DNA: TGTGCCAGCAGTTCTGAAGGCTCCTACAATGAGCAGTTCTTC.

This clonotype is classed as medium-sized. V is TRBV29-1 and J is TRBJ2-1, with 7 bases that match TRBD2. The junction had 5 bases not matched to a gene; V was cut back by 3 bases and J by 12 bases. The length of the CDR3 is 11 residues. Looked up from germline, CDR1 is SQVTM and CDR2 is ANQGSEA. CDR3 bases: TGCAGCGTTGATCGGCGGGAGAGGCAGTTCTTC. It translates to CSVDRRERQFF.

This chain connects TRBV11-2 to TRBJ1-2; D unresolved. Germline values: CDR1 SGHAT, CDR2 FQNNGV. Trimming cost V 4 bases and J 3 bases, with 15 bases left between them. This CDR3 spans 15 amino acids. The CDR3 spells CASSSIRTGHYGYTF. The DNA of the CDR3 is TGTGCCAGCAGCTCGATTCGGACGGGCCACTATGGCTACACCTTC. Looking up the rest from reference TRBV11-2 and TRBJ1-2 gives the full variable domain: EAGVAQSPRYKIIEKRQSVAFWCNPISGHATLYWYQQILGQGPKLLIQFQNNGVVDDSQLPKDRFSAERLKGVDSTLKIQPAKLEDSAVYLCASSSIRTGHYGYTFGSGTRLTVV.

This clonotype qualifies as large. V and J are TRBV7-9 and TRBJ2-7; 10 bases fit TRBD2. The junction had 13 bases not matched to a gene; V was cut back by 3 bases and J by 2 bases. Germline CDR1 SEHNR, CDR2 FQNEAQ (reference sequence). This CDR3 spans 18 amino acids. Written as DNA, the CDR3 is TGTGCCAGCAGCTTTAAAAACGGACTAGCGGCGCCCACCTACGAGCAGTACTTC. Translated: CASSFKNGLAAPTYEQYF.

This clonotype qualifies as medium-sized. The J gene is TRBJ1-6, the V gene TRBV20-1, with D uncertain. V lost 5 bases, J lost 6 bases, and 17 bases lay in between. The CDR3 is 15 residues long. Germline V gene sequence: CDR1 DFQATT, CDR2 SNEGSKA (reference sequence). The CDR3: CSAPTRGGSNSPLHF. The CDR3 DNA reads TGCAGTGCTCCCACCCGAGGAGGTTCTAATTCACCCCTCCACTTT.

This clonotype has only a few counts. CDR3 nucleotide sequence: TGTGCCAGCAGTTGGCCAAGCTCCTACGAGCAGTACTTC. The encoded protein is CASSWPSSYEQYF. V and J are TRBV6-2 or TRBV6-3 and TRBJ2-7; D not resolved. Germline loops: CDR1 MNHEY, CDR2 SVGEGT. Between the trimmed V and J ends, which lost 4 bases and 0 bases, there was a span of 7 bases. This CDR3 has 13 residues.

This clonotype occurred many times. V usage is TRBV28 and J usage is TRBJ2-7; 7 bases agree with TRBD2. This CDR3 is 15 amino acids long. CDR1 and CDR2 from the germline V gene are MDHEN and SYDVKM. V trimming: 3 bases; J trimming: 1 base; junction bases outside the gene matches: 6. CDR3 in DNA: TGTGCCAGCAGTTTCGGGGGGACCGCGTCCTACGAGCAGTACTTC. Amino acid sequence: CASSFGGTASYEQYF. The full variable domain, rest sourced from reference TRBV28 and TRBJ2-7, is DVKVTQSSRYLVKRTGEKVFLECVQDMDHENMFWYRQDPGLGLRLIYFSYDVKMKEKGDIPEGYSVSREKKERFSLILESASTNQTSMYLCASSFGGTASYEQYFGPGTRLTVT.

This clonotype is categorized as large (0.1 to 1%). This rearrangement joins TRBV19 to TRBJ2-1; TRBD2 aligns across 13 bases. CDR3 length equals 15 residues. The V gene end was trimmed by 5 bases and the J gene end by 4 bases; junction bases not matched to a gene: 2. Germline V gene data show CDR1 as LNHDA and CDR2 as SQIVND (reference sequence). The CDR3 is CASSWTSGGYNEQFF. The CDR3 bases are TGTGCCAGTAGTTGGACTAGCGGGGGTTACAATGAGCAGTTCTTC.

Many counts were recorded for this clonotype. The genes are TRBV6-1 and TRBJ1-1, with D unclear. The CDR3 has 15 amino acids. Germline V gene data show CDR1 as MNHNS and CDR2 as SASEGT. V shed 3 bases and J shed 2 bases, with 13 bases lying between them. CDR3 in amino acids: CASSEKAKGNTEAFF. CDR3 nucleotides: TGTGCCAGCAGTGAGAAGGCTAAGGGAAACACTGAAGCTTTCTTT.

The J gene is TRBJ2-4, the V gene TRBV7-2; D uncertain. Germline assignment: CDR1 SGHTA and CDR2 FQGNSA. The CDR3 extends over 17 amino acids. The V gene lost 1 base and the J gene lost 1 base, with 14 bases spanning the gap. CDR3 nucleotides: TGTGCCAGCAGCTTAGTTGGCGGTCTAGTTGCCAAAAACATTCAGTACTTC. It is translated as CASSLVGGLVAKNIQYF.

V usage is TRBV6-1 and J usage is TRBJ2-7; TRBD1 is a possible D gene (6 bases). Trimming shortened V by 6 bases and J by 1 base, and 13 bases separated the two germline ends. The CDR3 runs 14 residues. The germline gives CDR1 MNHNS, CDR2 SASEGT. This chain's CDR3 is CASRPPQGSYEQYF. The CDR3 region has the DNA TGTGCCAGCAGACCCCCTCAGGGGTCCTACGAGCAGTACTTC.

This clonotype is medium-sized in the sample. The genes are TRBV20-1 and TRBJ2-1, with TRBD2 matching over 7 bases. CDR1 is DFQATT and CDR2 is SNEGSKA in the germline V gene (reference sequence). V was clipped by 6 bases and J by 6 bases; unmatched bases: 11. The CDR3 is made up of 14 amino acids. This CDR3 is CSAPRRPSGNEQFF. Here the CDR3 DNA reads TGCAGTGCCCCCCGGAGACCTAGCGGCAATGAGCAGTTCTTC.

This clonotype is medium-sized by share. This CDR3 reads CSASSDGDTEAFF. CDR3 coding DNA: TGCAGTGCCTCCTCGGATGGGGACACTGAAGCTTTCTTT. V usage is TRBV20-1 and J usage is TRBJ1-1; D gene unclear. V was cut by 6 bases and J by 3 bases, with 14 bases left in between. Germline V gene lookup returns CDR1 DFQATT and CDR2 SNEGSKA (reference sequence). CDR3 size: 13 residues.